The present T cell receptor (beta chain) was sequenced within a study of T cell responses to AZD1222 COVID-19 vaccine. Looking at the study overall: The study pooled second doses at about 4 or about 12 weeks.

The CDR3 consists of 14 residues. V was clipped by 6 bases and J by 3 bases; unmatched bases: 3. Germline V gene sequence: CDR1 LNHDA, CDR2 SQIVND (reference sequence). With regard to this clone: This same CDR3 is encoded by further DNA sequences in the sample.

Generated by immunoSEQ multiplex PCR, the TCRdb table keeps only in-frame clones and is missing some. The sample gives approximately 190,000 clones, under 95% of which show up once; 0.75% to 1% is in the top ten. V is TRBV19 and J is TRBJ2-7; 12 bases are shared with TRBD2. This TCR came from an adult in good health. The sample was peripheral blood, taken on day 0 of AZD1222 vaccination. Written as DNA, the CDR3 is TGTGCCAGTAGCACGACTAGCGGGGGCTACGAGCAGTACTTC. Translated, it gives CASSTTSGGYEQYF.